This note documents a single T cell receptor (beta chain) sequence. This clone showed up just once. Its antigen is currently not known. Per-base qualities were not stored, and no clone one base away is much larger. The library was produced with the immunoSEQ multiplex PCR assay. High-throughput TCR-beta CDR3 sequencing of genomic DNA from most patients was performed by Adaptive Biotechnologies. The paper's data handling went like this. TCR sequencing data for 18 patients were retrieved from Adaptive's ImmunoSEQ software; a few other patients were processed with MiXCR and VDJtools. Because the origin of CDR3 nucleotide sequences shared between donor and recipient could not be assigned, those sequences were removed. To count as alloreactive, a clone needed at least 2-fold expansion over unstimulated cells and a minimum CFSE-low frequency of 0.002% (template counts) or 0.001% (read counts). Clones were considered mappable if detected in sequenced pre-transplant spleen, lymph node, or MLR CFSE-low populations of the donor or recipient. The cumulative frequency of alloreactive clones was calculated as a percentage of all sequences, weighted by copy number. TCRdb mirrors the immuneACCESS table, restricted to in-frame sequences. Some clones are absent from its copies; in checked studies, under half trace to an unresolved V gene, and the reason for the others is unknown. For V, J and clone size, that table is used; D and trimming come from the DNA. Within this sample are some 15,000 clones, with roughly 83% of them counted one time only. Clones ranked in the top ten supply about 3.8% of the sample.

Sequences MNHNS (CDR1) and SASEGT (CDR2) are obtained from the germline V gene. Its CDR3 holds 14 amino acids, cysteine through phenylalanine. Only the CDR3 region is kept as DNA, spanning 42 bases read in frame from base 1. V is shortened by 8 bases, J by 2 bases, and the region joining them spans 15 bases. This sample is drawn from a study of graft-versus-host responses after intestinal transplantation (dated by TCRdb to the early 2020s). Background for the entire study: Multivisceral, liver-intestinal, or isolated intestinal transplants were received by the recipients. A cohort of some 24 intestinal transplant recipients, including one retransplant, was enrolled, and 3 patients lacking pretransplant specimens were excluded. Rather than going through the commercial service, samples from three later patients were sequenced in-house on an Illumina MiSeq and processed with MiXCR. To identify alloreactive clones, pre-transplant mixed lymphocyte reaction products were sequenced and compared with unstimulated pre-transplant donor and recipient T cells. Donor T cell macrochimerism was defined as a peak of at least 4% donor T cells among recipient peripheral blood mononuclear cells. Bulk TCR-beta CDR3 sequencing was used to track graft-versus-host and host-versus-graft alloreactive T cell clones in the graft, circulation and bone marrow after intestinal transplantation. Every recipient was given anti-thymocyte globulin induction, then maintenance tacrolimus and steroids for approximately 3 years. The investigation overall reported the following: High GvH to HvG T cell clonal ratios were observed in the allografts of patients with donor T cell macrochimerism. The conclusions were limited by the relatively low number and heterogeneity of the intestinal transplant patients. Early after transplant, declines in HvG clones were associated with peak levels of circulating GvH clones. GvH clones turned up in recipient bone marrow, with some appearing earlier in ileal mucosa or blood, a pattern consistent with an intestinal mucosal origin.

Intraepithelial and lamina propria lymphocytes were isolated from graft specimens using dithiothreitol, EDTA incubations and collagenase D digestion. Bulk TCR-beta sequencing was performed on serial intestinal graft biopsy specimens collected as late as 600 days after transplant. The chain was built from TRBV6-1 and TRBJ2-5; D gene: possibly TRBD1, on 6 matching bases. This specimen was ileum tissue, taken around 600 days after intestinal transplantation. This clonotype originated in a human patient who received an intestinal transplant, so some T cells may come from the graft donor. This receptor has the CDR3 CASAFAGVQETQYF. In nucleotide form, the sequence is TGTGCCAGCGCTTTTGCAGGGGTTCAAGAGACCCAGTACTTC.